Shown below are 21 T cell receptor beta chains from a single sample sequenced in a study of T-cell reconstitution after alpha-beta-depleted transplantation in children. Unique molecular identifiers were used to barcode this TCRbeta library. TCRdb ran MiXCR on the PCR reads and lists one entry per CDR3 protein. The data contain over 400,000 distinct CDR3 sequences, around 12% of them singletons. The sample was PBMCs from the stem cell graft donor, taken from the stem cell graft. The receptors stem from a human donor who donated a stem cell graft to a child with combined immunodeficiency.

This clonotype was seen a handful of times. The rearrangement uses TRBV27 and TRBJ2-7; TRBD2 agrees at 10 bases. Germline CDR1 MNHEY, CDR2 SMNVEV (reference sequence). CDR3 size: 18 residues. J lost 0 bases, V lost 5 bases, and 13 bases had no gene match. The DNA for the CDR3 is TGTGCCAGCAGTCCATACTTGACTAGCGGGCGGAGCTCCTACGAGCAGTACTTC. This encodes CASSPYLTSGRSSYEQYF.

The sample holds a few counts of this clonotype. The V gene is TRBV6-5, the J gene TRBJ1-1, with D perhaps TRBD1 (5 bases). Germline CDR1 reads MNHEY; CDR2 reads SVGAGI. CDR3 length: 14 amino acids. Trimming took 2 bases from V and 9 from J, leaving 16 bases between them. Written as DNA, the CDR3 is TGTGCCAGCAGTTACGCGTCCGAGGGACGAAAAGCTTTCTTT. As protein: CASSYASEGRKAFF.

This clonotype was picked up a small number of times. The chain has TRBV28 and TRBJ1-4; maybe TRBD1 (5 bases). With 3 bases removed from V and 0 bases from J, the gap between germline ends came to 14 bases. CDR3 length: 17 amino acids. From germline, CDR1 is MDHEN and CDR2 SYDVKM. The CDR3 loop reads CASSLSGGYATNEKLFF. CDR3 sequence (DNA): TGTGCCAGCAGTTTGAGCGGGGGGTACGCAACTAATGAAAAACTGTTTTTT. Together with reference TRBV28 and TRBJ1-4, the CDR3 gives the full variable domain: DVKVTQSSRYLVKRTGEKVFLECVQDMDHENMFWYRQDPGLGLRLIYFSYDVKMKEKGDIPEGYSVSREKKERFSLILESASTNQTSMYLCASSLSGGYATNEKLFFGSGTQLSVL.

This clonotype was detected a few times. The chain is built from TRBV11-3 and TRBJ2-1, with unresolved D. Germline values: CDR1 SGHNT, CDR2 YENEEA. The germline V and J ends were trimmed by 2 bases and 4 bases, with 6 bases remaining between them. The CDR3 covers 13 residues. The CDR3 spells CASSLLRYNEQFF. CDR3 nucleotides: TGTGCCAGCAGCTTATTGCGGTACAATGAGCAGTTCTTC.

Points on this clonotype: A read error is possible here, since a much larger clone lies one base away. The rearrangement links TRBV12-3 or TRBV12-4 to TRBJ1-1; possibly TRBD1 for D (5 bases). The CDR3 sequence is 13 residues long. The ends were cut back, 1 base at V and 2 bases at J, with 5 bases in the middle. CDR3 region: CASSLGDNTEAFF. The CDR3 DNA sequence: TGTGCCAGCAGTTTAGGGGACAACACTGAAGCTTTCTTT.

This clonotype appeared a few times. The chain carries TRBV11-1 and TRBJ2-2, with 8 bases lining up with TRBD2. The CDR3 is 15 residues long. V shed 6 bases, J shed 3 bases, and the junction held 6 bases outside the gene matches. Germline V CDR1 and CDR2: SGHAT, FQDESV (reference sequence). The CDR3 protein is CASSPLAGYTGELFF. The DNA for the CDR3 is TGTGCCAGCAGTCCCTTAGCGGGGTACACCGGGGAGCTGTTTTTT. The full variable domain, rest sourced from reference TRBV11-1 and TRBJ2-2, is EAEVAQSPRYKITEKSQAVAFWCDPISGHATLYWYRQILGQGPELLVQFQDESVVDDSQLPKDRFSAERLKGVDSTLKIQPAELGDSAMYLCASSPLAGYTGELFFGEGSRLTVL.

Many counts were recorded for this clonotype. This chain uses TRBV10-3 with TRBJ2-7, with 7 bases that match TRBD2. V shed 6 bases, J shed 4 bases, and the junction held 9 bases outside the gene matches. CDR1 is ENHRY and CDR2 is SYGVKD in the germline V gene. CDR3 length: 14 amino acids. Here the CDR3 reads CAIRGGGGGYEQYF. As DNA, the CDR3 is TGTGCCATCAGAGGTGGTGGGGGGGGTTACGAGCAGTACTTC.

As regards this clonotype: This may come from a read error, since a much larger clone is one base off. The chain has TRBV15 and TRBJ2-3; 7 bases line up with TRBD1. The CDR3 runs 13 residues. Germline V gives CDR1 LNHNV, CDR2 YYDKDF (reference sequence). The CDR3 reads CATADRATDTRYF. The CDR3 DNA reads TGTGCCACCGCTGACAGGGCCACAGATACGCGGTATTTT.

This clonotype was observed a few times. The chain joins TRBV20-1 to TRBJ1-5; 8 bases are shared with TRBD1. The CDR3 consists of 15 residues. Unmatched junction bases numbered 7, after V lost 6 bases and J lost 0 bases. CDR1 is DFQATT, CDR2 SNEGSKA, per germline (reference sequence). CDR3 amino acids: CSASRTGNSNQPQHF. CDR3 sequence (DNA): TGCAGTGCGTCTCGGACAGGGAATAGCAATCAGCCCCAGCATTTT.

This clonotype was seen a few times. J is TRBJ2-5 and V is TRBV29-1; TRBD2 is a possible D gene (6 bases). The CDR3 has 14 residues. Germline CDR1 and CDR2: SQVTM and ANQGSEA. Trimming shortened V by 4 bases and J by 4 bases, and 16 bases separated the two germline ends. This CDR3 is CSVGGGASGETQYF. The CDR3 DNA reads TGCAGCGTTGGTGGAGGGGCCAGCGGAGAGACCCAGTACTTC. Looking up the rest from reference TRBV29-1 and TRBJ2-5 gives the full variable domain: SAVISQKPSRDICQRGTSLTIQCQVDSQVTMMFWYRQQPGQSLTLIATANQGSEATYESGFVIDKFPISRPNLTFSTLTVSNMSPEDSSIYLCSVGGGASGETQYFGPGTRLLVL.

CDR3 nucleotides: TGTGCCAGCAGTTTCGGACAGGGGGCGAATGAGCAGTTCTTC. This codes for CASSFGQGANEQFF. V gene TRBV5-8 combines with J gene TRBJ2-1; TRBD1 agrees at 11 bases. The CDR3 sequence is 14 residues long. Per germline, CDR1 SGHTS and CDR2 YDEGEE. V lost 5 bases to trimming and J lost 7 bases; unmatched junction nucleotides: 5.

J is TRBJ1-1 and V is TRBV4-3, with D uncertain. The CDR3 spans 15 residues. Between the trimmed V and J ends, which lost 0 bases and 3 bases, there was a span of 11 bases. CDR1 and CDR2 from the germline V gene are LGHNA and YSLEER. CDR3: CASSQEVGGDTEAFF. The CDR3 nucleotides are TGCGCCAGCAGCCAAGAAGTCGGTGGGGACACTGAAGCTTTCTTT.

The rearrangement uses TRBV18 and TRBJ1-5; D might be TRBD1 (5 bases). V was cut by 2 bases and J by 7 bases, with 12 bases left in between. The CDR3 has 14 amino acids. From germline, CDR1 is KGHSH and CDR2 LQKENI. The CDR3 region has the DNA TGTGCCAGCTCACCAGAGGGGATGGGACAGCCCCAGCATTTT. Amino acids: CASSPEGMGQPQHF.

In its sample, this clonotype was seen a few times. This chain uses TRBV9 with TRBJ2-7, with unresolved D. Germline CDR1 SGDLS, CDR2 YYNGEE. V gave up 1 base and J gave up 5 bases, with 10 bases separating them. CDR3 length: 13 amino acids. The CDR3 reads CASSVMGSDEQYF. CDR3 in DNA: TGTGCCAGCAGCGTAATGGGTTCAGACGAGCAGTACTTC.

Many counts were recorded for this clonotype. The chain is built from TRBV7-9 and TRBJ1-1; no firm D call. The CDR3 loop spans 17 amino acids. V dropped 4 bases and J dropped 0 bases, with 18 bases sitting between them. From germline, CDR1 is SEHNR and CDR2 FQNEAQ (reference sequence). The CDR3 DNA is TGTGCCAGCAGCTCCCGACGACTCGGCACCATGAACACTGAAGCTTTCTTT. It is translated as CASSSRRLGTMNTEAFF. The full variable domain, with the rest looked up from reference TRBV7-9 and TRBJ1-1, is DTGVSQNPRHKITKRGQNVTFRCDPISEHNRLYWYRQTLGQGPEFLTYFQNEAQLEKSRLLSDRFSAERPKGSFSTLEIQRTEQGDSAMYLCASSSRRLGTMNTEAFFGQGTRLTVV.

The V and J genes are TRBV5-1 and TRBJ2-5; possibly TRBD2 for D (5 bases). Germline lookup yields CDR1 SGHRS and CDR2 YFSETQ. The V end was cut by 0 bases, the J end by 1 base, with 13 bases between. The CDR3 has 16 amino acids. The CDR3 reads CASSLGRALLQETQYF. DNA of the CDR3: TGCGCCAGCAGCTTGGGGCGGGCCCTCCTCCAAGAGACCCAGTACTTC. The whole variable domain, remainder taken from reference TRBV5-1 and TRBJ2-5, is KAGVTQTPRYLIKTRGQQVTLSCSPISGHRSVSWYQQTPGQGLQFLFEYFSETQRNKGNFPGRFSGRQFSNSRSEMNVSTLELGDSALYLCASSLGRALLQETQYFGPGTRLLVL.

This clonotype was seen repeatedly, ten times or more. This rearrangement joins TRBV29-1 to TRBJ2-2; 7 bases line up with TRBD2. The CDR3 runs 13 residues. Looked up from germline, CDR1 is SQVTM and CDR2 is ANQGSEA. V lost 6 bases to trimming and J lost 1 base; unmatched junction nucleotides: 2. Written as DNA, the CDR3 is TGCAGCGTAGTAGCGGGGAACACCGGGGAGCTGTTTTTT. Protein sequence: CSVVAGNTGELFF.

This clonotype showed up many times. This sequence joins TRBV20-1 and TRBJ2-1; 11 nucleotides line up with TRBD2. Germline-derived CDR1 and CDR2 are DFQATT and SNEGSKA (reference sequence). J lost 5 bases, V lost 0 bases, and 3 bases had no gene match. The CDR3 is 15 residues long. The CDR3 spells CSARDHSGRDNEQFF. Written as DNA, the CDR3 is TGCAGTGCTAGAGATCATAGCGGGAGGGACAATGAGCAGTTCTTC.

This clonotype has a handful of counts. V gene TRBV24-1 combines with J gene TRBJ2-1, with TRBD2 matching 13 bases. This CDR3 is built from 17 residues. Germline values: CDR1 KGHDR, CDR2 SFDVKD. J was trimmed by 9 bases and V by 3 bases; bases with no gene match: 10. CDR3 amino acids: CATSDPLGLAGEGEQFF. DNA for the CDR3: TGTGCCACCAGTGATCCCCTCGGACTAGCGGGAGAGGGTGAGCAGTTCTTC.

This clonotype occurred many times. This chain joins TRBV12-3 or TRBV12-4 and TRBJ2-6; TRBD1 or TRBD2 may be the D gene (5 bases each). V dropped 5 bases and J dropped 4 bases, with 18 bases sitting between them. The CDR3 is made up of 17 amino acids. CDR3: CASSGGTGAAGANVLTF. Written as DNA, the CDR3 is TGTGCCAGCAGTGGGGGAACCGGGGCTGCCGGGGCCAACGTCCTGACTTTC.

As for this clonotype: One junction end disagrees with the germline gene, perhaps due to a read error. The chain has TRBV11-2 and TRBJ2-6, with D possibly matching TRBD2 (5 bases). The CDR3 runs 15 residues. CDR1 and CDR2 from the germline V gene are SGHAT and FQNNGV. CDR3 region: CAGSLGVSGANVLTF. The CDR3 DNA sequence: TGTGCCGGCAGCTTGGGAGTCTCTGGGGCCAACGTCCTGACTTTC.